One sample yielded the 27 T cell receptor beta chains listed below, sequenced in a study of human T cells and chemical hapten exposure. The time point denotes: pre-sensitization, week 0. Treatment noted: therapeutic diphenylcyclopropenone sensitization with weekly scalp DPC. TCRdb ran MiXCR on the RACE reads and lists one entry per CDR3 protein. The sample holds about 80,000 distinct CDR3 sequences; 14% are singletons and the top ten take roughly 4.6%. The sequencing used whole blood, collected in connection with sensitization to the hapten diphenylcyclopropenone (DPC). The receptors stem from a woman between 50 and 59 years old with alopecia areata. Some clones in this sample may be carry-over from other donors' samples.

This chain connects TRBV20-1 to TRBJ2-7; unclear D gene. CDR1 and CDR2 from the germline V gene are DFQATT and SNEGSKA (reference sequence). This CDR3 has 12 amino acids. Trimming cost V 5 bases and J 2 bases, with 10 bases left between them. The CDR3: CSAPTVTYEQYF. CDR3 DNA: TGCAGTGCTCCCACTGTAACCTACGAGCAGTACTTC.

The V gene is TRBV7-9, the J gene TRBJ2-7; 11 bases fit TRBD2. The CDR3 has 15 amino acids. CDR1 and CDR2 from the germline V gene are SEHNR and FQNEAQ (reference sequence). V gave up 5 bases and J gave up 5 bases; unmatched junction bases: 8. Here the CDR3 reads CASSPTSGRIHEQYF. CDR3 DNA: TGTGCCAGCAGCCCAACTAGCGGGAGAATCCACGAGCAGTACTTC.

This clonotype was recorded a few times. The genes are TRBV12-3 or TRBV12-4 and TRBJ1-5, with 8 bases aligning to TRBD1. The CDR3 runs 14 residues. V gave up 7 bases and J gave up 4 bases; unmatched junction bases: 6. The CDR3 loop reads CASTTGGRNQPQHF. The CDR3 DNA is TGTGCCAGCACCACAGGGGGAAGGAATCAGCCCCAGCATTTT.

This clonotype was counted many times. The V and J genes are TRBV7-8 and TRBJ2-7; TRBD1 might be the D (5 bases). Trimming left V 3 bases short and J 2 bases short, with 11 bases between. The germline gives CDR1 SGHVS, CDR2 FQNEAQ. This CDR3 contains 14 residues. The chain's CDR3 is CASSLEGQAYEQYF. As DNA, the CDR3 is TGTGCCAGCAGCTTGGAAGGACAAGCCTACGAGCAGTACTTC. The full variable domain, with the rest looked up from reference TRBV7-8 and TRBJ2-7, is GAGVSQSPRYKVAKRGQDVALRCDPISGHVSLFWYQQALGQGPEFLTYFQNEAQLDKSGLPSDRFFAERPEGSVSTLKIQRTQQEDSAVYLCASSLEGQAYEQYFGPGTRLTVT.

This clonotype was counted between two and nine times. In nucleotides, the CDR3 is TGTGCCAGCAGCCGGGACAGCGATGAAGCTTTCTTT. The encoded protein is CASSRDSDEAFF. V and J are TRBV2 and TRBJ1-1, with 7 bases matching TRBD1. From germline, CDR1 is SNHLY and CDR2 FYNNEI. Trimming cost V 6 bases and J 7 bases; bases outside gene matches: 5. This CDR3 is 12 amino acids long.

This clonotype was observed a few times. This chain uses TRBV7-9 with TRBJ1-1, with D maybe TRBD1 (5 bases). Per the germline V gene, CDR1 is SEHNR and CDR2 is FQNEAQ (reference sequence). The CDR3 has 18 amino acids. Trimming left V 4 bases short and J 0 bases short, with 21 bases between. The CDR3 region is CASSSRGQRTEMNTEAFF. Written as DNA, the CDR3 is TGTGCCAGCAGCTCGCGGGGCCAACGGACGGAAATGAACACTGAAGCTTTCTTT.

This clonotype occurred a few times. The genes are TRBV9 and TRBJ2-3; D gene unclear. Germline CDR1 reads SGDLS; CDR2 reads YYNGEE. V was shortened by 0 bases and J by 5 bases, with 13 bases between the two germline ends. This CDR3 has 15 residues. CDR3 nucleotide sequence: TGTGCCAGCAGCGTAGTTGGGTCCCGGAGAGATACGCAGTATTTT. It translates to CASSVVGSRRDTQYF.

The rearrangement links TRBV7-2 to TRBJ2-7; D perhaps matches TRBD2 (5 bases). There are 15 residues in the CDR3. Trimming took off 1 base at V and 3 bases at J, with 13 bases between the two ends. CDR1 is SGHTA and CDR2 is FQGNSA in the germline V gene. CDR3 in DNA: TGTGCCAGCAGCTTAGTCCTGAGGGATCGCTACGAGCAGTACTTC. Its protein is CASSLVLRDRYEQYF.

The chain employs TRBV28 and TRBJ2-1; 7 bases are a match to TRBD1. V trimming: 3 bases; J trimming: 2 bases; junction bases outside the gene matches: 4. This CDR3 has 15 amino acids. Germline-derived CDR1 and CDR2 are MDHEN and SYDVKM. The CDR3 here is CASSFSGTAYNEQFF. CDR3 DNA: TGTGCCAGCAGTTTTTCGGGGACAGCCTACAATGAGCAGTTCTTC.

CDR3 coding DNA: TGTGCCGCGCAGCCTACTGGGGCCAACGTCCTGACTTTC. It specifies CAAQPTGANVLTF. The chain carries TRBV6-1 and TRBJ2-6; D unresolved. This CDR3 has 13 residues. V lost 11 bases, J lost 2 bases, and 10 bases lay in between. The germline gives CDR1 MNHNS, CDR2 SASEGT.

This clonotype has more than one count but fewer than ten. The CDR3 is CASSSRRGGGTEAFF. CDR3 sequence (DNA): TGTGCCAGCAGCTCCCGCCGGGGGGGAGGCACTGAAGCTTTCTTT. The rearrangement joins TRBV7-8 to TRBJ1-1; TRBD1 might be the D (5 bases). Germline CDR1 is SGHVS and CDR2 is FQNEAQ. The CDR3 runs 15 residues. V was pared by 4 bases and J by 4 bases, with 16 bases between.

This clonotype has a handful of counts. At one of its ends the junction is not consistent with the germline gene, which may arise from a read error. V and J are TRBV12-3 or TRBV12-4 and TRBJ2-3; 9 nucleotides match TRBD2. The CDR3 sequence is 14 residues long. The CDR3 DNA is TGTGCCAGCAGTGTAGCGGGAGGCACAGATACGCAGTATTTT. Encoded protein: CASSVAGGTDTQYF.

There are a few counts of this clonotype. The chain uses TRBV18 and TRBJ1-3; D is perhaps TRBD1 (5 bases). The length of the CDR3 is 14 residues. The ends were cut back, 4 bases at V and 0 bases at J, with 7 bases in the middle. Germline V gene data show CDR1 as KGHSH and CDR2 as LQKENI. The CDR3 region is CASSQTVSGNTIYF. CDR3 DNA sequence: TGTGCCAGCTCACAGACAGTCTCTGGAAACACCATATATTTT.

The rearrangement joins TRBV20-1 to TRBJ1-2; weak D call: TRBD1 (5 bases). The CDR3 runs 12 residues. Germline-derived CDR1 and CDR2 are DFQATT and SNEGSKA (reference sequence). CDR3 coding DNA: TGCATGGGGCAGGTGAGGAATTATGGCTACACCTTC. Translation: CMGQVRNYGYTF.

The chain uses TRBV5-6 and TRBJ1-6; tentative D call: TRBD1 (6 bases). Germline V lookup: CDR1 SGHDT, CDR2 YYEEEE. The V and J ends lost 5 bases and 0 bases respectively, with 9 bases between them. This CDR3 region has 15 residues. The CDR3 DNA follows: TGTGCCAGCAGTAACAGGGTCTCCTATAATTCACCCCTCCACTTT. Protein product: CASSNRVSYNSPLHF.

In this sample, this clonotype turned up a few times. V is TRBV6-1 and J is TRBJ2-3; 11 positions agree with TRBD1. J gave up 0 bases and V 4 bases, and 6 bases lay outside the gene matches. The CDR3 consists of 17 residues. Germline CDR1 MNHNS, CDR2 SASEGT. CDR3 residues: CASSARTGGSSTDTQYF. CDR3 DNA sequence: TGTGCCAGCAGTGCCAGGACAGGGGGCAGCAGCACAGATACGCAGTATTTT.

This clonotype was seen a few times. The V and J genes are TRBV2 and TRBJ1-2, with 9 bases lining up with TRBD1. Germline V gene sequence: CDR1 SNHLY, CDR2 FYNNEI. The CDR3 length is 12 residues. The ends lost 5 bases at V and 12 bases at J; junction bases unmatched: 7. CDR3 region: CASSPDRGSDTF. The CDR3 coding sequence is TGTGCCAGCAGTCCCGACAGGGGGAGTGACACCTTC.

The rearrangement links TRBV11-3 to TRBJ2-1; no firm D call. Germline loops: CDR1 SGHNT, CDR2 YENEEA. The V end was cut by 0 bases, the J end by 2 bases, with 8 bases between. The CDR3 runs 15 residues. The CDR3 DNA follows: TGTGCCAGCAGCTTAGATCAGAGACCCTACAATGAGCAGTTCTTC. Protein product: CASSLDQRPYNEQFF.

This sequence joins TRBV9 and TRBJ1-5; D not resolved. V was clipped by 0 bases and J by 7 bases, with 20 bases between them. Germline V CDR1 and CDR2: SGDLS, YYNGEE. This CDR3 region has 17 residues. The CDR3 region is CASSVVAGKSWVQPQHF. The CDR3 bases are TGTGCCAGCAGCGTAGTTGCTGGGAAATCTTGGGTACAGCCCCAGCATTTT.

This clonotype came up once. The J gene is TRBJ2-2, the V gene TRBV12-3 or TRBV12-4; D is unclear. The ends were cut back, 2 bases at V and 3 bases at J, with 4 bases in the middle. The CDR3 is 13 residues long. The CDR3 loop reads CASSLRDTGELFF. CDR3 DNA sequence: TGTGCCAGCAGTTTACGGGACACCGGGGAGCTGTTTTTT.

This clonotype was observed a handful of times. The rearrangement uses TRBV5-1 and TRBJ2-1; TRBD2 agrees at 8 bases. V trimming: 4 bases; J trimming: 5 bases; junction bases outside the gene matches: 11. Germline CDR1 and CDR2: SGHRS and YFSETQ. The CDR3 totals 16 residues. The CDR3 here is CASSKVLSGENNEQFF. The CDR3 DNA follows: TGCGCCAGCAGCAAGGTTCTTAGCGGGGAAAACAATGAGCAGTTCTTC.

This clonotype occurred a few times. The DNA of the CDR3 is TGCAGTGCTGAAATAGGAGCGGTAGCCAAAAACATTCAGTACTTC. This codes for CSAEIGAVAKNIQYF. V and J are TRBV20-1 and TRBJ2-4, with D perhaps matching TRBD2 (5 bases). The V gene lost 5 bases and the J gene lost 0 bases, with 14 bases spanning the gap. Germline assignment: CDR1 DFQATT and CDR2 SNEGSKA (reference sequence). The CDR3 covers 15 residues.

In this sample, this clonotype turned up a few times. J is TRBJ1-1 and V is TRBV29-1; a possible D gene is TRBD1 (6 bases). V lost 4 bases and J lost 4, with 7 bases in between. The CDR3 is 11 amino acids. The germline V gene encodes CDR1 SQVTM and CDR2 ANQGSEA. CDR3 in DNA: TGCAGCGTTGCCAGGGGCACTGAAGCTTTCTTT. Protein sequence: CSVARGTEAFF.

The chain links TRBV7-2 to TRBJ1-1, with D perhaps TRBD1 (5 bases). The CDR3 is made up of 14 amino acids. Trimming took off 5 bases at V and 1 base at J, with 11 bases between the two ends. Germline CDR1 reads SGHTA; CDR2 reads FQGNSA. DNA for the CDR3: TGTGCCAGCAGCCCCCGGGGCCGGAACACTGAAGCTTTCTTT. Translation: CASSPRGRNTEAFF.

This clonotype was observed a few times. The rearrangement links TRBV11-3 to TRBJ2-1; D unresolved. The CDR3 loop spans 14 amino acids. Per germline, CDR1 SGHNT and CDR2 YENEEA. The V gene lost 0 bases and the J gene lost 8 bases, with 11 bases spanning the gap. CDR3 sequence: CASSLEATTHEQFF. CDR3 coding DNA: TGTGCCAGCAGCTTAGAGGCTACGACCCATGAGCAGTTCTTC.

The rearrangement uses TRBV28 and TRBJ1-1; D may be TRBD1 (6 bases). CDR1 and CDR2 from the germline V gene are MDHEN and SYDVKM. V dropped 7 bases and J dropped 3 bases, with 12 bases sitting between them. This CDR3 has 13 amino acids. As DNA, the CDR3 is TGTGCCAGCACTCCCGGGGGGCACACTGAAGCTTTCTTT. Translated, it gives CASTPGGHTEAFF. The full variable domain, its missing parts supplied by reference TRBV28 and TRBJ1-1, is DVKVTQSSRYLVKRTGEKVFLECVQDMDHENMFWYRQDPGLGLRLIYFSYDVKMKEKGDIPEGYSVSREKKERFSLILESASTNQTSMYLCASTPGGHTEAFFGQGTRLTVV.

This clonotype was counted a few times. The genes are TRBV20-1 and TRBJ2-7; D is possibly TRBD2 (5 bases). The CDR3 is made up of 13 amino acids. Germline lookup yields CDR1 DFQATT and CDR2 SNEGSKA (reference sequence). V lost 2 bases and J 10 bases, leaving 18 bases between the germline ends. CDR3 in amino acids: CSARQDWGEAQYF. As DNA, the CDR3 is TGCAGTGCTAGACAGGACTGGGGAGAGGCACAGTACTTC.